By its share, the clone carrying this T cell receptor beta chain is medium-sized. Antigen specificity is unknown. Co-extraction yielded RNA and DNA from about 20-30 mg of unsorted bulk tissue. The sample originates from a study of tumor-infiltrating lymphocytes in primary liver carcinoma. Study details: Productive TCRbeta read counts per sample ran from roughly 3.5 to 6.8 million and were similar across tissue types. The study, taken as a whole, reports: Tumors significantly exceeded blood in top-250-clone fraction (p = 0.039).

V shed 4 bases and J 4 bases; nucleotides not matched to a gene: 9. Germline V gives CDR1 SGHRS, CDR2 YFSETQ. The CDR3 is 15 residues long. The investigators made TCR beta cDNA from around 530 ng total RNA, using a constant-region primer. Modified slightly, ARM-PCR produced TCR beta libraries over three nested multiplex PCR rounds. Forward primers for TRBV1-TRBV30 and a C-beta reverse primer served the first two PCR rounds, at about 10 cycles each. A single record per CDR3 protein comes from TCRdb applying MiXCR to the multiplex PCR reads. The repertoire holds 55,000 to 70,000 distinct CDR3 sequences, with just over 70% as singletons.

The V gene is TRBV5-1, the J gene TRBJ2-3; 7 bases fit TRBD1. This sequence originates from a man in his forties with primary liver carcinoma and hepatitis B virus infection. The specimen was liver tumor tissue from sampling region 2. Subset in this sample: tumor region T2, inferior pole. The CDR3 spells CASSLTGLTPDTQYF. CDR3 bases: TGCGCCAGCAGCCTGACAGGGTTGACGCCAGATACGCAGTATTTT. Full variable domain (rest looked up from reference TRBV5-1 and TRBJ2-3): KAGVTQTPRYLIKTRGQQVTLSCSPISGHRSVSWYQQTPGQGLQFLFEYFSETQRNKGNFPGRFSGRQFSNSRSEMNVSTLELGDSALYLCASSLTGLTPDTQYFGPGTRLTVL.